This T cell receptor beta chain stems from a study of blood T cell repertoires in COVID-19 (TCRdb year 2020). In the study overall: Samples covering the acute and convalescent phases of COVID-19 were provided by collaborators in the United States, Italy and Spain. The prospective study material was composed of cDNA or gDNA derived from T cells, B-cell-depleted T cells, or PBMCs. The dataset comprised deeply sampled blood TCRbeta repertoires from subjects exposed to, actively infected with, or recovered from COVID-19. A freely available public database, intended as a resource for researchers studying the immune response to SARS-CoV-2, is where the repertoires were released. Samples came from the ongoing ImmuneRACE study (first 160 participants) plus 1,254 subjects from 6 global collaborators. The sample metadata nearly always contained a de-identified subject ID, COVID-19 status, age in years and sex. Where HLA class I and class II types were available, the types were taken from metadata supplied by the sample provider, not from assay-based typing. Study-wide findings and limitations: The quantity of clinical and demographic metadata differed by source and by participant and was supplied without curation.

Spanning cysteine to phenylalanine, the CDR3 consists of 15 amino acids. Of all the DNA, just the CDR3 is kept, 45 bases in frame from base 1. CDR1 SGHTA and CDR2 FQGNSA were looked up in the germline V gene. The germline ends are 12 bases apart after V is trimmed by 1 base and J by 5 bases. Collaborating institutions collected whole blood in K2EDTA tubes following their own protocols. Collaborator samples were shipped for TCRbeta analysis as frozen whole blood, isolated PBMCs, or DNA extracted from either sample type. TCRbeta CDR3 regions were amplified from genomic DNA by means of the immunoSEQ Assay, a bias-controlled multiplex PCR. Concerning the study's data processing: The number of nucleated cells in each sample was estimated by amplification of reference gene primers within the assay. To quantify the absolute abundance of each unique TCRbeta CDR3 rearrangement, sequence reads were collapsed and filtered. For each sample, productive Simpson clonality was calculated as the square root of Simpson's diversity index across productive rearrangements. Entries here come from immuneACCESS through TCRdb and include only in-frame sequences with V and J called. Some clones fail to appear in such tables; in the studies checked, an unresolved V gene covers under half of the shortfall, and the cause of the remainder is unknown. D and trimming were read from the DNA, whereas the V and J calls and clone size are those reported in that table. This sample has 200,000 to 250,000 clones in its table, and around 86% of those were observed once. The top ten clones comprise more than 6.5% of the sample.

A note on this clone: It has no known antigen specificity. No much larger clone is present one base from it, and per-base qualities are unavailable.

This clonotype was obtained from a woman in her seventies with active or convalescent COVID-19. Sequencing was performed on peripheral blood. Rearrangement joined TRBV7-2 to TRBJ1-5; TRBD1 is perhaps the D gene, given 6 matching bases. Read as DNA, the sequence is TGTGCCAGCAGCTTAGGAACAGGGCTAGATCAGCCCCAGCATTTT. Its product reads: CASSLGTGLDQPQHF.